This T cell receptor (beta chain) is from a study of OX40 agonist ivuxolimab in advanced cancers. For context, the study as a whole: The costimulatory receptor OX40 (CD134) was targeted by ivuxolimab, a fully human IgG2 agonistic monoclonal antibody. Intravenous ivuxolimab was administered to patients every 2 weeks at six dose levels: 0.01, 0.1, 0.3, 1.5, 3 and 10 mg/kg. Among the approximately 54 dose-escalation patients, 19 had hepatocellular carcinoma, 15 or so melanoma, 9 renal cell carcinoma and 9 head and neck cancer. A male proportion of roughly 80% and a mean age of approximately 61 years, ranging from roughly 20 to 80, were recorded for the dose-escalation cohort. Patients were allowed to have had prior anti-PD-1, anti-PD-L1 or anti-CTLA-4 therapy, and around two fifths of the dose-escalation patients had been treated with checkpoint inhibitors. Partial responses occurred in three dose-escalation patients, of whom one had hepatocellular carcinoma and two had cutaneous melanoma. The point of sequencing TCRbeta in the periphery was to test whether ivuxolimab changed TCR sequence diversity and drove clonal T-cell expansion. The paper describes the monotherapy dose-escalation part (N of about 47 patients) of the phase I trial of ivuxolimab. General conclusions and limits of the study: Partial responders in the 0.1-3.0 mg/kg groups had among the lowest normalized peripheral clonal expansion, especially among CD8+ T cells. At doses of 0.1 to 3.0 mg/kg, clonal expansion of both CD4+ and CD8+ T cells in blood was seen between baseline and week 6. Antigen specificity was not determined for the clonally expanded peripheral T cells. After ivuxolimab, more expanded clones were found on average in CD8+ T cells than in CD4+ T cells. Low levels of normalized T-cell clonal expansion were also seen in some patients who did not respond.

The CDR3 has 15 amino acids, counting the end cysteine and phenylalanine. Only the CDR3 part of the read is kept: 45 bases, read in frame from the first base. V and J are truncated by 3 bases and 4 bases respectively, leaving an intervening sequence of 15 bases. For CDR1 and CDR2, the germline V gene lists MNHNS and SASEGT. The trial excluded patients who had a history of autoimmune disease or who were on systemic immunosuppression. Peripheral blood for TCR sequencing was collected from all dose cohorts at baseline, on cycle 4 day 1, and on cycle 7 day 1. The samples were taken from a phase I, first-in-human, multicenter, open-label dose-escalation trial of ivuxolimab. The trial enrolled adults with locally advanced or metastatic head and neck squamous cell, hepatocellular, melanoma or renal cell carcinoma. Before TCR sequencing, CD4+ T cells and CD8+ T cells from peripheral blood were sorted into separate populations.

To sequence the TCRbeta CDR3 region, genomic DNA was isolated from the sorted cells. The immunoSEQ Assay was used to sequence the TCRbeta CDR3 regions. This immuneACCESS table, as held by TCRdb, lists in-frame sequences with V and J called but not all clones. Of the missing ones, under half trace to an unresolved V gene in checked studies; the others have no known cause. This sample comprises fewer than 65,000 clones, 85% to 90% of them detected only once. The top ten constitute approximately 10% of the sample. Points on this clone: Its recognized antigen is unknown. No clone much larger than this one lies a single base away; base qualities are absent.

The chain uses TRBV6-1 and TRBJ1-2; TRBD1 might be the D gene, on 5 matching bases. Material: CD4+ or CD8+ T cells sorted from blood, obtained in a trial of the OX40 agonist ivuxolimab. The sequence was obtained from an adult with an advanced solid tumor such as melanoma, head and neck, liver or kidney cancer. CDR3 sequence: CASSDGREGIYGYTF. The bases are TGTGCCAGCAGTGATGGCAGGGAGGGGATCTATGGCTACACCTTC.